A selection of T cell receptor beta chains follows, all from one sample in a study of cytomegalovirus exposure and HLA in healthy donors. Produced via immunoSEQ multiplex PCR; TCRdb's table is partial and in-frame only. The sample carries roughly 120,000 clones, just under 75% recorded once. Sequenced: PBMCs. The origin of the receptors is a man in his fifties or sixties in good health and CMV-seropositive. Each CDR3 is given with its conserved first and last residue. A D gene is named only where the DNA matches it firmly. Not every row has a clone size; where given, it reads once, few, many or a size class.

D: -
size: few
J: TRBJ1-1
V: TRBV9
DNA: TGTGCCAGCAGCGGAGGGGAGGTGAACACTGAAGCTTTCTTT
CDR3: CASSGGEVNTEAFF

D: TRBD2
size: -
J: TRBJ2-3
V: TRBV7-6
DNA: TGTGCCAGCAGCAAGCGGGGCGGCACTGCCACAGATACGCAGTATTTT
CDR3: CASSKRGGTATDTQYF

D: -
size: -
J: TRBJ2-2
V: TRBV27
DNA: TGTGCCAGCAGTTTTGACCGGGGAGACACCGGGGAGCTGTTTTTT
CDR3: CASSFDRGDTGELFF

D: TRBD1
size: -
J: TRBJ2-6
V: TRBV25-1
DNA: TGTGCCAGCAGTGCGACAGGGACAGGGGGTGGTTCCGTCCTGACTTTC
CDR3: CASSATGTGGGSVLTF

D: -
size: -
J: TRBJ2-5
V: TRBV5-5
DNA: TGTGCCAGCAGCTTTCGGTCTTGGTACCAAGAGACCCAGTACTTC
CDR3: CASSFRSWYQETQYF

D: TRBD1
size: few
J: TRBJ1-4
V: TRBV2
DNA: TGTGCCAGCCACACTGACAGGGGGTCTAATGAAAAACTGTTTTTT
CDR3: CASHTDRGSNEKLFF

D: TRBD1
size: many
J: TRBJ1-1
V: TRBV5-6
DNA: TGTGCCAGCAGCAAGGTTAGAGGGGGCGACATGAACACTGAAGCTTTCTTT
CDR3: CASSKVRGGDMNTEAFF

D: -
size: -
J: TRBJ1-4
V: TRBV30
DNA: TGTGCCTGGAGCCGACTGGCGGCGGGGAATGAAAAACTGTTTTTT
CDR3: CAWSRLAAGNEKLFF

D: -
size: -
J: TRBJ2-1
V: TRBV30
DNA: TGTGCCTGGGCCTCACTTTCCGACAATGAGCAGTTCTTC
CDR3: CAWASLSDNEQFF

D: -
size: -
J: TRBJ1-5
V: TRBV2
DNA: TGTGCCAGCAGGCTCACAGGGAGTGGGGGCAACAATCAGCCCCAGCATTTT
CDR3: CASRLTGSGGNNQPQHF

D: -
size: -
J: TRBJ1-1
V: TRBV28
DNA: TGTGCCAGCAGTTCCGGTCGGCAGCGAGCTTTCTTT
CDR3: CASSSGRQRAFF

D: TRBD2
size: -
J: TRBJ2-7
V: TRBV27
DNA: TGTGCCAGCAGTTTCGGCTCGGGACTAGGTTACTACGAGCAGTACTTC
CDR3: CASSFGSGLGYYEQYF

D: -
size: -
J: TRBJ2-7
V: TRBV7-9
DNA: TGTGCCAGCAGCTTTCCACAGGGTGACTCCTACGAGCAGTACTTC
CDR3: CASSFPQGDSYEQYF

D: TRBD2
size: -
J: TRBJ2-7
V: TRBV15
DNA: TGTGCCACCAGCAGAGAGGTGGTAGGAGCGGGGGGTTTACAGTACTTC
CDR3: CATSREVVGAGGLQYF

D: TRBD1
size: -
J: TRBJ1-5
V: TRBV28
DNA: TGTGCCAGCAGTTTATGGACAGGGGTAGGCAATCAGCCCCAGCATTTT
CDR3: CASSLWTGVGNQPQHF

D: -
size: -
J: TRBJ2-2
V: TRBV7-3
DNA: TGTGCCAGCAGCTCCAGGGCCTGGGGCACCGGGGAGCTGTTTTTT
CDR3: CASSSRAWGTGELFF

D: -
size: -
J: TRBJ1-2
V: TRBV4-1
DNA: TGCGCCAGCAGCCAGACAGGAAACTATGGCTACACCTTC
CDR3: CASSQTGNYGYTF

D: -
size: -
J: TRBJ2-3
V: TRBV11-1
DNA: TGTGCCAGCAGCTTAGGGTCCGGACAGAGATATACAGATACGCAGTATTTT
CDR3: CASSLGSGQRYTDTQYF

D: TRBD1
size: -
J: TRBJ2-5
V: TRBV19
DNA: TGTGCCACCTCGGGACAGAACGTACAAGAGACCCAGTACTTC
CDR3: CATSGQNVQETQYF

D: -
size: -
J: TRBJ1-1
V: TRBV16
DNA: TGTGCCAACAGCCAAGTCTACCCTAAGCACAACACTGAAGCTTTCTTT
CDR3: CANSQVYPKHNTEAFF

D: TRBD2
size: -
J: TRBJ2-1
V: TRBV6-4
DNA: TGTGCCAGCAGCCGGCGGGGGGCTACAAATGAGCAGTTCTTC
CDR3: CASSRRGATNEQFF

D: TRBD1
size: -
J: TRBJ1-3
V: TRBV5-6
DNA: TGTGCCAGCAGCGGGGACAGGGGATTGAGCTCTGGAAACACCATATATTTT
CDR3: CASSGDRGLSSGNTIYF

D: TRBD2
size: -
J: TRBJ2-5
V: TRBV4-2
DNA: TGTGCCAGCAGCCTCGGGGACTACCATCAAGAGACCCAGTACTTC
CDR3: CASSLGDYHQETQYF

D: -
size: once
J: TRBJ2-5
V: TRBV10-3
DNA: TGTGCCATCACCAAGGGAGGGGGAGAGACCCAGTACTTC
CDR3: CAITKGGGETQYF

D: -
size: few
J: TRBJ2-7
V: TRBV7-8
DNA: TGTGCCAGCAGCTTTAAGATTACCGGCTACGAGCAGTACTTC
CDR3: CASSFKITGYEQYF

D: -
size: -
J: TRBJ2-2
V: TRBV5-4
DNA: TGTGCCAGCAGCTTGGTGTGGGAGGGACACGGGGAGCTGTTTTTT
CDR3: CASSLVWEGHGELFF

D: TRBD1
size: -
J: TRBJ2-1
V: TRBV6-1
DNA: TGTGCCAGCAGTGTCCTACAGGGGAACAATGAGCAGTTCTTC
CDR3: CASSVLQGNNEQFF

D: -
size: -
J: TRBJ2-2
V: TRBV20-1
DNA: TGCAGTGCTAGAAGGGGGGGGGAGCTGTTTTTT
CDR3: CSARRGGELFF